This TCR beta chain was observed in a study of blood T cell repertoires in COVID-19 (TCRdb year 2020). Context from the whole study: Samples covering the acute and convalescent phases of COVID-19 were provided by collaborators in the United States, Italy and Spain. The prospective study material was composed of cDNA or gDNA derived from T cells, B-cell-depleted T cells, or PBMCs. Deeply sampled blood TCRbeta repertoires from subjects exposed to, actively infected with, or recovered from COVID-19 were included in the dataset. The repertoires were released in a freely available public database intended as a resource for research on the immune response to SARS-CoV-2. Samples were obtained from the ongoing ImmuneRACE study (first 160 participants) and from roughly 1,300 subjects provided by 6 global collaborators. Sample metadata almost always included a de-identified subject ID, COVID-19 status, age in years and sex. Where available, HLA class I and class II types were taken from metadata supplied by the sample provider and were not determined by assay-based typing. Overall study results and their limits: The quantity of clinical and demographic metadata differed by source and by participant and was supplied without curation.

As concerns this clone: Its binding antigen is unknown. Base-call qualities are not available, and no considerably larger clone is one nucleotide away.

Another Seattle source contributed samples from volunteer blood donors who had recovered from COVID-19. The collaborating institutions used their own protocols to collect whole blood in K2EDTA tubes. For TCRbeta analysis, collaborator samples were shipped as frozen whole blood, as isolated PBMCs, or as DNA extracted from either sample type. The germline V gene provides CDR1 SGHTA and CDR2 FQGNSA. From the cysteine through the phenylalanine, the CDR3 covers 16 amino acids. Only the CDR3 region is kept as DNA, spanning 48 bases read in frame from base 1. The germline V and J ends show losses of 4 bases and 5 bases respectively, and no gene match explains 10 bases of the junction. TCRbeta CDR3 regions were amplified from genomic DNA by means of the immunoSEQ Assay, a bias-controlled multiplex PCR. Per the source publication's procedure: Nucleated cell counts per sample were estimated from amplification of reference gene primers within the assay. To quantify the absolute abundance of each unique TCRbeta CDR3 rearrangement, sequence reads were collapsed and filtered. For each sample, productive Simpson clonality was calculated by taking the square root of Simpson's diversity index across productive rearrangements. TCRdb carries this immuneACCESS record with in-frame sequences only. Its versions omit some clonotypes, under half of them owing to an unresolved V gene in the studies checked, with the rest unexplained. V and J calls and clone size are as listed in that table; D and trimming were resolved from the DNA. In all, the sample holds fewer than 200,000 clones, and 88% of those were seen once. The top ten clones comprise over 2% of the sample.

The TCR originated in a man aged 50 to 60 who had recovered from COVID-19. Sequenced input: peripheral blood. The rearranged segments are TRBV7-2 and TRBJ2-5, and TRBD1 matches 10 of the central bases. At the DNA level, the sequence is TGTGCCAGCAGCTCGGGACAGGGGTCGCTAGGGGAGACCCAGTACTTC. It codes for CASSSGQGSLGETQYF.